This TCR beta chain was recovered during a study of identical twins. Broader study findings: Out-of-frame alpha sequences common to twins exhibited an excess of low generation probability.

TCRdb processed the 5' RACE reads anew with MiXCR; each CDR3 protein has one entry. The sample yields 400,000 to 550,000 distinct CDR3 sequences, 20% to 25% seen once. CDR3 length: 15 amino acids. V gave up 6 bases and J gave up 5 bases; unmatched junction bases: 14. Germline CDR1 and CDR2: DFQATT and SNEGSKA (reference sequence). This clonotype was seen a handful of times. The antigen is undetermined. The same data also went into a second study, on T cells expressing NK-cell markers. In that study: All TCR beta repertoires analysed originated from sorted CD3+CD56+NKG2C+, CD3+CD56+NKG2C- and CD3+CD56-NKG2C+ T cells. With an anti-gamma-delta TCR antibody, sorting in several experiments was kept to alpha-beta TCR T cells. Expanded NKG2C+ T cell clones were not confirmed as HCMV-specific.

The rearrangement joins TRBV20-1 to TRBJ2-5, with 8 bases fitting TRBD2. The clonotype originates from a woman between 18 and 29 years old in good health. The sequenced sample was CD4+ T cells sorted from blood. The CDR3 is CSARTGAGASETQYF. CDR3 nucleotide sequence: TGCAGTGCCCGGACGGGAGCGGGGGCATCGGAGACCCAGTACTTC.